Following are 4 T cell receptor beta chains from one sample sequenced in a study of T-cell memory formation after mild COVID-19. TCRdb re-called the 5' RACE reads through MiXCR, storing one row per CDR3 protein. The table records hundreds of thousands of distinct CDR3 sequences, 15% of them present only once. Sequenced material: PBMCs or a T cell subset sorted from them (not recorded which). Receptors originate from an adult woman who had mild COVID-19 (a few samples of this study predate the infection). Cell type and time point are not known.

The CDR3 here is CASSPRDRDPQYF. CDR3 in DNA: TGTGCCAGCAGCCCACGGGACAGGGACCCCCAGTACTTC. This chain links TRBV7-2 with TRBJ2-5; 9 bases line up with TRBD1. The CDR3 extends over 13 amino acids. Germline V gives CDR1 SGHTA, CDR2 FQGNSA. The junction had 7 bases not matched to a gene; V was cut back by 5 bases and J by 9 bases.

At least ten counts were recorded for this clonotype. The rearrangement uses TRBV20-1 and TRBJ2-7, with TRBD2 identical over 11 bases. The CDR3 extends over 17 amino acids. The germline V gene encodes CDR1 DFQATT and CDR2 SNEGSKA (reference sequence). The V and J ends lost 0 bases and 4 bases, in that order; junction bases with no gene match: 11. CDR3 nucleotides: TGCAGTGCTAGAGATAAATCTCGACTAGCGGGACTATACGAGCAGTACTTC. Its protein is CSARDKSRLAGLYEQYF.

This clonotype was recorded many times. The rearrangement joins TRBV21-1 to TRBJ1-2. TRBV21-1 is classified as a pseudogene. The CDR3 extends over 12 amino acids. CDR3 bases: TGTGCCAGCAGGGATCCTAACTATGGCTACACCTTC. Residues: CASRDPNYGYTF.

This clonotype was counted ten times or more. The V call is TRBV12-3 or TRBV12-4, the J call TRBJ2-2; TRBD2 aligns across 7 bases. The J segment lost 6 bases and the V segment lost 6 bases, leaving 13 bases of the junction unmatched. This CDR3 is built from 16 residues. The CDR3 loop is CASSRTRGTNSGELFF. For the CDR3, the DNA is TGTGCCAGCAGCCGGACCCGCGGGACTAACTCCGGGGAGCTGTTTTTT.